These T cell receptor beta chains were read from a single sample in a study of blood T cell repertoires in COVID-19. Repertoires were generated with immunoSEQ multiplex PCR, while TCRdb's copy carries only in-frame clones and drops some. The sample lists under 250,000 clones; roughly 88% were seen once. Material: peripheral blood. The receptors stem from a man between 40 and 49 years old with acute or convalescent COVID-19. The CDR3 runs from the conserved cysteine through the conserved F or W. The D gene is left open where the match is weak. Where a row states a size, it is once, few, many or the class of an expanded clone; other rows omit it.

TRBJ1-3,NA,14,NA,TRBV5-1,CASSPQRTGNTIYF,TGCGCCAGCAGCCCCCAGAGGACTGGAAACACCATATATTTT
TRBJ2-7,NA,17,NA,TRBV21-1,CASSYAPGGGRIYEQYF,TGTGCCAGCAGTTATGCCCCGGGGGGCGGGAGAATTTACGAGCAGTACTTC
TRBJ2-5,NA,13,NA,TRBV19,CASSLKRQETQYF,TGTGCCAGTAGTCTCAAGCGGCAAGAGACCCAGTACTTC
TRBJ2-5,TRBD2,15,NA,TRBV10-3,CAITATSGRPETQYF,TGTGCCATCACCGCCACTAGCGGGAGACCAGAGACCCAGTACTTC
TRBJ2-1,TRBD2,15,NA,TRBV10-3,CAISEGLAVYNEQFF,TGTGCCATCAGTGAGGGACTAGCGGTCTACAATGAGCAGTTCTTC
TRBJ2-5,NA,12,once,TRBV11-1,CASSSGEETQYF,TGTGCCAGCAGCTCGGGAGAGGAGACCCAGTACTTC
TRBJ2-3,TRBD1,15,NA,TRBV30,CAWSVTGDPTDTQYF,TGTGCCTGGAGTGTAACAGGGGACCCCACAGATACGCAGTATTTT
TRBJ2-7,TRBD1,15,NA,TRBV19,CASTPGQGMTYEQYF,TGTGCCAGTACCCCGGGACAGGGTATGACCTACGAGCAGTACTTC
TRBJ1-1,NA,15,NA,TRBV15,CATSRGRFMNTEAFF,TGTGCCACCAGCAGAGGGCGGTTCATGAACACTGAAGCTTTCTTT
TRBJ2-2,NA,16,NA,TRBV15,CATSNAGTIGTGELFF,TGTGCCACCAGCAATGCCGGAACTATCGGCACCGGGGAGCTGTTTTTT
TRBJ1-1,NA,16,NA,TRBV18,CASSPAYGTLNTEAFF,TGTGCCAGCTCACCGGCGTACGGGACATTGAACACTGAAGCTTTCTTT
TRBJ1-1,NA,13,once,TRBV6-5,CASSYRRNTEAFF,TGTGCCAGCAGTTATAGGAGGAACACTGAAGCTTTCTTT
TRBJ1-1,NA,13,few,TRBV29-1,CSVADSDNTEAFF,TGCAGCGTCGCCGATTCAGATAACACTGAAGCTTTCTTT
TRBJ2-2,TRBD2,15,NA,TRBV7-9,CASSFAGGYTGELFF,TGTGCCAGCAGCTTCGCGGGAGGGTACACCGGGGAGCTGTTTTTT
TRBJ2-7,NA,19,NA,TRBV3-1/TRBV3-2,CASSQRSGRRGTDTYEQYF,TGTGCCAGCAGCCAAAGATCAGGAAGACGGGGGACAGATACCTACGAGCAGTACTTC
TRBJ2-5,TRBD2,16,NA,TRBV6-1,CASSELGTSGQETQYF,TGTGCCAGCAGTGAATTGGGGACTAGCGGACAAGAGACCCAGTACTTC
TRBJ2-2,TRBD2,17,NA,TRBV27,CASRATWTSLSLGELFF,TGTGCCAGCAGAGCTACTTGGACTAGCCTCAGCTTAGGGGAGCTGTTTTTT
TRBJ1-1,NA,13,NA,TRBV19,CASSNRRHTEAFF,TGTGCCAGTAGTAATAGGCGGCACACTGAAGCTTTCTTT